The text below deals with one TCR beta chain. The antigen remains unidentified. The data stem from a study of cytomegalovirus exposure and HLA in healthy donors. Study-wide background: Some 85 million unique TCRs from HLA-typed donors were held in an early data release. General study points: Later work found that TCR association rates differed between HLA loci; DRB1 had the most and HLA-C the fewest.

Primers: 60 Vbeta forward and 13 Jbeta reverse. Sequencing used immunoSEQ multiplex PCR; TCRdb keeps in-frame clones, though not all of them. Altogether 130,000 to 150,000 clones are present, 65% to 85% being singletons, with the ten largest covering around 6.7%. This TCR derives from a woman between 40 and 55 years old in good health and CMV-seropositive. Material for sequencing was PBMCs.

CDR3: CASSDFGGGTSYEQYF. The CDR3 bases are TGTGCCAGCAGTGATTTCGGCGGGGGAACCTCCTACGAGCAGTACTTC. The gene calls are TRBV2 and TRBJ2-7; 7 bases are a match to TRBD2. The CDR3 runs to 16 residues. Trimming took 3 bases from V and 0 from J; bases not matched to a gene: 8. Germline CDR1 is SNHLY and CDR2 is FYNNEI.